This T cell receptor beta chain emerged from a study of Graves' ophthalmopathy and Graves' hyperthyroidism. The study amplified TCR beta CDR3 regions using RNA transcripts. HTBI primers were employed in first-round RT-PCR, then a second-round multiplex PCR followed. TCRdb reprocessed the multiplex PCR reads via MiXCR and lists one record per CDR3 protein. The sample gives more than 1,000,000 distinct CDR3 sequences, about two fifths of which show up once; around 10% is in the top ten. Per the germline V gene, CDR1 is MNHNY and CDR2 is SVGAGI (reference sequence). V was shortened by 6 bases and J by 4 bases, with 16 bases between the two germline ends. CDR3 length: 14 residues.

The receptor comes from an adult man with Graves' hyperthyroidism. The chain employs TRBV6-6 and TRBJ2-7; D possibly corresponds to TRBD1 (6 bases). Input material: peripheral blood or thyroid tissue (not recorded which). CDR3 in amino acids: CASRTPGARYEQYF. The CDR3 coding sequence is TGTGCCAGCAGGACCCCAGGGGCTCGGTACGAGCAGTACTTC.